The present TCR beta chain was sequenced within a study of T cells in Graves' hyperthyroidism and ophthalmopathy. The diagnostic basis comprised clinical symptoms, serum thyroxine and TRAb, thyroid ultrasound and orbital computed tomography. Out of about 10 ml of fresh peripheral blood came the PBMCs. This clonotype was recorded a few times. Antigen specificity is unknown. Losses at the gene ends were 7 bases for V and 2 bases for J; bases not matched to a gene: 16. Germline V CDR1 and CDR2: SNHLY, FYNNEI. The CDR3 covers 18 residues. Researchers took RNA transcripts and amplified the TCR beta CDR3 regions from them. The HTBI primer set drove a first-round RT-PCR of the TCR CDR3. TCRdb re-derived calls from the multiplex PCR reads in MiXCR, one entry per CDR3 protein. Here the sample spans about 350,000 distinct CDR3 sequences, approximately 13% being singletons. The study, taken as a whole, reports: Model-based prediction identified ophthalmopathy a median roughly 5.9 months prior to its onset. Most thyroid clonotypes with frequency above 0.001 were detected in blood.

The receptor's source is a woman in her twenties or thirties with Graves' hyperthyroidism. The sequenced sample consisted of blood. This rearrangement joins TRBV2 to TRBJ2-1; 8 nucleotides agree with TRBD2. The CDR3 is CASTEGSSGVLTYNEQFF. CDR3 sequence (DNA): TGTGCCAGCACCGAAGGAAGTAGCGGGGTCCTAACCTACAATGAGCAGTTCTTC. The full variable domain, rest sourced from reference TRBV2 and TRBJ2-1, is EPEVTQTPSHQVTQMGQEVILRCVPISNHLYFYWYRQILGQKVEFLVSFYNNEISEKSEIFDDQFSVERPDGSNFTLKIRSTKLEDSAMYFCASTEGSSGVLTYNEQFFGPGTRLTVL.